The clone carrying this T cell receptor beta chain showed up just a few times. Its antigen remains unidentified. A universal primer site was incorporated via template switching, and the cDNA contained unique molecular identifiers. One entry per CDR3 protein results from TCRdb running MiXCR on the 5' RACE reads. The sample records some 230,000 distinct CDR3 sequences, under 8.5% being singletons. This CDR3 has 12 amino acids. V gave up 4 bases and J gave up 9 bases, with 13 bases separating them. Germline loops: CDR1 DFQATT, CDR2 SNEGSKA (reference sequence). These data belong to a study of identical twins. Study-wide points: It was out-of-frame TCR alpha sharing in monozygotic twins that models underestimated.

The same sample was also studied in work on T cells expressing NK-cell markers.

Sequencing input: CD8+ T cells sorted from blood. The sequence was obtained from a woman aged 18-35 years in good health. The genes are TRBV20-1 and TRBJ2-1, with a tentative D call TRBD2 (5 bases). CDR3 in DNA: TGCAGTGCTAAGTACGTTGCGGGTGAGCAGTTCTTC. Translating gives CSAKYVAGEQFF.